The T cell receptor beta chain described here comes from a study of liver allograft versus peripheral blood T cells. Background on the study: Transplanted-liver T cell receptor repertoires were compared with recipients' peripheral blood repertoires.

TCRdb reprocessed the reads via MiXCR and lists one record per CDR3 protein. The sample has about 13,000 distinct CDR3 sequences; about 18% are singletons. The CDR3 is made up of 15 amino acids. CDR1 DFQATT and CDR2 SNEGSKA come from the germline V gene (reference sequence). V lost 0 bases and J lost 14; bases outside the gene matches: 12. Findings and caveats of the study: It was reported that the T cell receptor repertoires found inside liver allografts differed from those that were detected in peripheral blood.

This clonotype occurred a few times. As yet, its antigen is unknown. V is TRBV20-1 and J is TRBJ1-6; TRBD1 aligns across 8 bases. This clonotype originated in a human patient who had a liver transplant. The graft donor may be the source of some T cells. The CDR3 is CSARDRSVGQVSLHF. As DNA, the CDR3 is TGCAGTGCTAGAGATCGATCAGTGGGACAGGTATCCCTCCACTTT.